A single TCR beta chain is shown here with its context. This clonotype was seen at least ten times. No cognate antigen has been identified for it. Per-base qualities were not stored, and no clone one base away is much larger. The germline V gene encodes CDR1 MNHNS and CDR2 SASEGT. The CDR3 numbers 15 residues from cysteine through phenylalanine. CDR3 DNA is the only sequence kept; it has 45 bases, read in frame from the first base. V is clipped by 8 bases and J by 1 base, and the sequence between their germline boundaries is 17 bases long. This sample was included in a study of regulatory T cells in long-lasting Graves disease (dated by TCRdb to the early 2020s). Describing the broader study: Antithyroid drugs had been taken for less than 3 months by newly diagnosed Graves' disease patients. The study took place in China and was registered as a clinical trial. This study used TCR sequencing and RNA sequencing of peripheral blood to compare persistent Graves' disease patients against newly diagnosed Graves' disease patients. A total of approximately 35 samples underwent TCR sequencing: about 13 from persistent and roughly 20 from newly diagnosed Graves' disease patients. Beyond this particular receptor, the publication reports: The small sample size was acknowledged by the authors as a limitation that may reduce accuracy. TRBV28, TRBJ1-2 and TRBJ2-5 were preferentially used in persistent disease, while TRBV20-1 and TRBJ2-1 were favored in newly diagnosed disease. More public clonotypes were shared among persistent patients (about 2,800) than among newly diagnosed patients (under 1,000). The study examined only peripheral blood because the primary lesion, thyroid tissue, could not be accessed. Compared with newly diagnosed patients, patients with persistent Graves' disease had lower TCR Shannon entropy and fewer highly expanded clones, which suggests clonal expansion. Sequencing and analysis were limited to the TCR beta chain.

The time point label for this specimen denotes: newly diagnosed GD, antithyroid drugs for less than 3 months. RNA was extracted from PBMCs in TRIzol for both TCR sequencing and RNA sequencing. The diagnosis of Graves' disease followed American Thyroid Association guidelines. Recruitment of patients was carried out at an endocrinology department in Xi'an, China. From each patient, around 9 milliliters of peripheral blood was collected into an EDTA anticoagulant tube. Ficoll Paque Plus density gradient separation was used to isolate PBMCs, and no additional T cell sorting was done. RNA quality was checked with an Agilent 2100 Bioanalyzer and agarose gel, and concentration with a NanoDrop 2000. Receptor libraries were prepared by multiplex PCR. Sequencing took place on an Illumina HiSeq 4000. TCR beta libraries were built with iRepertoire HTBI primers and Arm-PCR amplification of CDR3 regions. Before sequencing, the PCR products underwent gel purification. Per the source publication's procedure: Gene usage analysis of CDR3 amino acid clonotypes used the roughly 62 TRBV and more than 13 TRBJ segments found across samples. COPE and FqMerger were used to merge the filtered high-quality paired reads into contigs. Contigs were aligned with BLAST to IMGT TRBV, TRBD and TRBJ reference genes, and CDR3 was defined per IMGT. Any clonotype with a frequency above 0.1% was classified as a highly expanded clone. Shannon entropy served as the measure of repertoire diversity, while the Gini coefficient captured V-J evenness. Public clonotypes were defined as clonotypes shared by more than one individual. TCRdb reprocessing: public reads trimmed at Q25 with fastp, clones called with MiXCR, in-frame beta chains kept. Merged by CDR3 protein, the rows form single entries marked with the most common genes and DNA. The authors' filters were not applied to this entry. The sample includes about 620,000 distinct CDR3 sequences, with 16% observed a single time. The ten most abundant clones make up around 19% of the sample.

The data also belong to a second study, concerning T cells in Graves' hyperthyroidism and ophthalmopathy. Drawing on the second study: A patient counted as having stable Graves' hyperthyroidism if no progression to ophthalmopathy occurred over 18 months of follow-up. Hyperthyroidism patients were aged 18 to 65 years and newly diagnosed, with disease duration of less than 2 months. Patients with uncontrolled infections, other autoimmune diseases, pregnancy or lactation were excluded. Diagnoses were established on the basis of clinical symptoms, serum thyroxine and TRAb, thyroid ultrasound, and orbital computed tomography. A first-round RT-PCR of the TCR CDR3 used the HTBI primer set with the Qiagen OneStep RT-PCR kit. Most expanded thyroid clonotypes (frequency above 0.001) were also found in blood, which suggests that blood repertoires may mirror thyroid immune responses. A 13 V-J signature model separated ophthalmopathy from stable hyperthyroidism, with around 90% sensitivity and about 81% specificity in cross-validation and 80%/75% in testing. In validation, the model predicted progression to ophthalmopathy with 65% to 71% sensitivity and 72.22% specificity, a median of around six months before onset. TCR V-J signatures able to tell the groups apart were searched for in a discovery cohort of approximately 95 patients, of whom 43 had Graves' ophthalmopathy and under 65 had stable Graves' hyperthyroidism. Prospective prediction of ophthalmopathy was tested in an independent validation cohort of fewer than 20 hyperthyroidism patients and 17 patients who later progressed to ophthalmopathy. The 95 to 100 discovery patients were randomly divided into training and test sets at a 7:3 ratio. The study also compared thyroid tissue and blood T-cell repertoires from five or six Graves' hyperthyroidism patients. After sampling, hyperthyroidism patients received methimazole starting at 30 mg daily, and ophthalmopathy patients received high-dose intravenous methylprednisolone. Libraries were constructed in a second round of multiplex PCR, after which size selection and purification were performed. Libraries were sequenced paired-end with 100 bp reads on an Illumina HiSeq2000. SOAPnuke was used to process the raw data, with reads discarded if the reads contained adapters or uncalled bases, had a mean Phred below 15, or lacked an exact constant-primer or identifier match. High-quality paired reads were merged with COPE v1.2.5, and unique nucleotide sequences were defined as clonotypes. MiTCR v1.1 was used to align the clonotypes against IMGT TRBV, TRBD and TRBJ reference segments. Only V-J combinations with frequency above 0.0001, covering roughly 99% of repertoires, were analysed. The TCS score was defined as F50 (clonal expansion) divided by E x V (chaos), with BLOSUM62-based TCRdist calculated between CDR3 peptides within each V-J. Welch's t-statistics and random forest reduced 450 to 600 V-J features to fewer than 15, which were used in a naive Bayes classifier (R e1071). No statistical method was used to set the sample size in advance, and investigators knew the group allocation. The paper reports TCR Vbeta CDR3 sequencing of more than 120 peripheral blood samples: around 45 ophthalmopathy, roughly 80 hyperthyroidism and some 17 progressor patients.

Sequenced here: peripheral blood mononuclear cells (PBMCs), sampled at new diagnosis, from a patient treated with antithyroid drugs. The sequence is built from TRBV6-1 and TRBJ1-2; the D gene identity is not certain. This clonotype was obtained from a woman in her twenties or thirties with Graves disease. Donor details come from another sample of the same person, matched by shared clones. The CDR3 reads CASDPNVIDNYGYTF. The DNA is TGTGCCAGCGACCCGAACGTGATAGATAACTATGGCTACACCTTC.